The TCR beta chain described here comes from a study of blood T cell repertoires in COVID-19. The wider study: From the United States, Italy and Spain came samples of acute and convalescent COVID-19. Nucleic acid was either cDNA or gDNA, and it came from T cells, B-cell-depleted T cells, or PBMCs.

This clone was observed a single time. This CDR3 is 15 amino acids long. Deletions cut 2 bases from V and 4 bases from J, with 14 bases between. CDR1 and CDR2 (germline): LGHNA, YNFKEQ. Per the original methods: Estimates of nucleated cell counts were drawn from the amplification of reference gene primers. TCRdb keeps only in-frame clones here, not all; method: immunoSEQ multiplex PCR. That table gives V, J and clone size, and the DNA gave D and trimming. The sample lists around 160,000 clones; more than 70% were seen once. The sequenced material came from peripheral blood. The gene calls are TRBV4-2 and TRBJ2-5; D is perhaps TRBD1 (5 bases). The clonotype originates from a man aged 55 to 69 with acute or convalescent COVID-19. CDR3: CASSQNPDSPETQYF. In DNA form, the CDR3 reads TGTGCCAGCAGCCAAAACCCTGACAGTCCAGAGACCCAGTACTTC.